Below, one T cell receptor beta chain is given with its context. The target of this receptor is not known. Per-nucleotide qualities are absent, and no much larger clonotype sits a single base away. The sample comes from a study of shared clonotypes between healthy human individuals (TCRdb year 2020). Concerning the study at large: The cohort comprised two women and three men aged 18 to 49 years. For each donor, CD4 naive and CD4 memory were each run on three plates, CD8 naive on two plates, and CD8 memory on one plate. To estimate repertoire size and how much clonotype sharing occurs between individuals, the study deeply sequenced the blood TCR repertoires of about five healthy adults. To increase sequencing depth and limit assay-specific biases, different laboratories used diverse techniques to prepare libraries and sequence TCR repertoires. Leukapheresis yielded between about 0.85 and 10 billion PBMCs per donor.

Using the deep immunoSEQ assay, TCR CDR3 regions were amplified from genomic DNA by multiplex PCR. Genomic DNA extracted from each cell subset was distributed evenly over all wells of several immunoSEQ 96-well plates, and each plate served as one replicate. Each replicate PCR for sorted subsets received roughly 0.2 ug genomic DNA, equal to about 30,000 T cell genomes. Purified libraries were measured with a Qubit 3.0 fluorometer, size-checked on a Bioanalyzer 2100, and measured again with the KAPA Library Quantification kit. Every immunoSEQ 96-well plate was sequenced on a dedicated single-read 150-cycle Illumina NextSeq 550 flow cell. In the authors' own workflow: Because the immunoSEQ output held only junctional sequences and lacked quality scores, the filtering could not match the filtering applied to full-length reads. Sequences were annotated with PyIR, a Python wrapper for IgBLAST v1.9, using IMGT germline references to assign V/J genes and CDR3. Any read was removed if the V/J assignment was weak (E-value above 1e-6), the CDR3 was missing, or the read contained stop codons, out-of-frame junctions, or ambiguous translated residues. V3J clonotypes were defined as sequences sharing an identical inferred V gene, J gene, and CDR3 amino acid sequence. Percentage overlap between repertoires was computed as shared unique clonotypes divided by the size of the smaller repertoire. Repertoire richness was assessed with RTK rarefaction, the Chao1 estimator, and Recon v2.1 estimates of unobserved clonotypes. Generation probabilities were computed with OLGA for all TCRbeta clonotypes obtained by the gDNA method from several donors. Entries here come from immuneACCESS through TCRdb and include only in-frame sequences with V and J called. Some clones fail to appear in such tables; in the studies checked, an unresolved V gene covers under half of the shortfall, and the cause of the remainder is unknown. The V and J calls and clone size are taken from that table; D and trimming were inferred from the DNA. Recorded for this sample are about 610,000 clones; more than 95% of them occurred a single time. In total, the top ten clones hold about 0.06% of the sample.

Spanning cysteine to phenylalanine, the CDR3 consists of 14 amino acids. The kept DNA is CDR3 alone, 42 bases in frame from the first base. Germline trimming: 8 bases from V, 2 bases from J; junction bases outside gene matches: 3. Based on the germline V gene, the CDR1 and CDR2 sequences are MDHEN and SYDVKM. Summary of the overall study and its limitations: Incomplete sequencing was indicated by rarefaction of sorted-subset datasets, despite the large sequencing depth. Because the study included a small number of donors, the genetic and exposure-history diversity represented was limited. Pairwise subsampling led to the expectation that sequencing depth would affect the degree of clonotype sharing among donors. Roughly 5% of naive CD4, 3% to 3.5% of naive CD8, about 2.4% of memory CD4, and approximately 0.4% of memory CD8 clonotypes were shared across a few donors. Higher generation probabilities were observed for clonotypes shared by all four sorted-subset donors than for non-shared clonotypes. Larger estimated clonotype richness was generally found for naive subsets than for memory subsets. Only blood was sampled, and tissue TCR repertoires likely differ from those in blood.

Donors were healthy HIV-negative adults with no recently reported acute infections or vaccinations. Every donor was a Caucasian adult living in Nashville, Tennessee, USA. CD4+ T cells were enriched through magnetic negative selection, after which naive cells were positively selected on CD45RA and the remaining negative fraction served as the memory subset. Blood was collected by leukapheresis, and PBMCs were isolated by Ficoll-Histopaque density gradient centrifugation and then cryopreserved in liquid nitrogen vapor phase. Purity and quantity of every magnetically sorted T cell population were checked by analytical flow cytometry. Genomic DNA was isolated from every sorted fraction and measured by UV absorbance on a Nanodrop 2000c.

The rearranged segments are TRBV28 and TRBJ2-3; the central 11 bases match TRBD2. Source material: naive CD4+ T cells sorted from blood. The cell subset or site tag for this specimen amounts to: CD45RA+ positively selected. This TCR came from a woman aged 25 to 39 in good health. For the CDR3, the sequence is CASASGRFTDTQYF. The sequenced DNA: TGTGCCAGCGCTAGCGGGAGGTTCACAGATACGCAGTATTTT.